This T cell receptor (beta chain) was obtained from a study of tumor-infiltrating lymphocytes in primary liver carcinoma (dated 2017 in TCRdb). For the study in its entirety: Between late 2015 and early 2016, roughly 5 patients in China with histopathologically diagnosed primary liver carcinoma had their tumors surgically resected. The five patients, three men and two women aged 30 to 69 years, had hepatocellular carcinoma (four) or combined HCC and intrahepatic cholangiocarcinoma (one). Reproducibility between technical replicate repertoires was high, with correlation coefficients above 0.98 and mean shared-clone rates approximately 0.91. For each liver tumor, the study sampled five regions along with adjacent normal tissue and blood, and applied TCRbeta repertoire sequencing, expression microarrays and whole-exome sequencing. The five patients had tumors staged T1-T3 N0M0, with maximum diameters ranging from roughly 4.2 to 11 cm. A total of approximately 35 specimens from 5 patients underwent TCRbeta repertoire sequencing, comprising 25 or so tumor regions, 5 adjacent noncancerous liver tissues and 5 peripheral blood samples. Samples yielded roughly 3.5 to 8 million productive TCRbeta reads; read depth did not differ significantly between tissue types. What the study reported, not specific to this receptor: Pairs of tumor regions showed greater repertoire overlap (mean roughly 36%) than tumor-adjacent pairs (roughly 17%) or tumor-blood pairs (roughly 14%), which is consistent with antigen-driven expansion. The top 250 clones made up a significantly larger repertoire fraction in tumors than in blood (p = 0.039). Only the TCR beta chain was sequenced, so true repertoire diversity is likely underestimated because unpaired alpha chains were not captured. With just five patients in the study, the authors point out that the findings should be validated in a larger study. Since the samples were bulk and unsorted, there was no way to compare CD4+ and CD8+ T cell repertoires.

As regards this clonotype: Its antigen target is currently unknown. An end of the junction does not agree with germline; a read error may underlie this.

Starting from 500 to 600 ng total RNA, TCRbeta-specific cDNA was produced by reverse transcription with a constant-region primer and ProtoScript II reverse transcriptase. Construction of the TCRbeta libraries relied on three nested rounds of multiplex PCR, following a slightly modified ARM-PCR procedure. Multiplex TRBV1-TRBV30 forward primers and a Cbeta reverse primer were used in the first two PCR rounds, each of which was run for 10 cycles. Sample barcodes and Illumina adapters were added in a final 25-cycle PCR using Deep VentR polymerase. Before sequencing, amplicons of 200-500 bp were gel-purified using a QIAquick gel extraction kit. The TCRbeta amplicons were sequenced with 250-bp paired-end reads on an Illumina HiSeq 2500. As for the authors' bioinformatics: Reads were quality-trimmed with Trimmomatic v0.33, and paired reads were merged with FLASH v1.2.11 to recover full CDR3 sequences. V, D and J germline segments were assigned to the rearranged TCRbeta sequences using MiGEC v1.2.1b. VDJtools v1.0.0 computed clonotype statistics and Shannon-Wiener diversity indices. Except for diversity analysis, only the 250 most abundant clonotypes of each sample were used in subsequent analyses to reduce sampling bias. TCRdb passed the public sequencing reads through fastp at Q25 and MiXCR, retaining productive beta sequences. Entries are consolidated by CDR3 protein sequence, retaining the most common genes and DNA. The V and J calls shown here were made by TCRdb, not taken from the authors' results. The table for this sample lists approximately 330,000 distinct CDR3 sequences; 65% of them were counted only once. The ten largest clonotypes hold roughly 6.5% of the sample.

CDR1 and CDR2 were assigned from the germline V gene as SGHAT and FQNNGV. The CDR3 measures 14 amino acids from cysteine to phenylalanine. The read is trimmed to its CDR3 DNA, 42 bases read in frame from base 1. Blood RNA was extracted from unsorted whole blood using TRIzol reagent, and germline DNA was obtained with the DNeasy Blood & Tissue kit. Patients had chronic HBV infection and were treatment-naive at sampling. Before surgery, roughly 4.2 milliliters of peripheral blood were drawn into K2EDTA tubes. This sequence was found in a man aged 40-49 years with primary liver carcinoma and hepatitis B virus infection. Sequences were obtained from peripheral blood. The chain couples TRBV11-2 to TRBJ2-7; no confident D gene assignment can be made. The CDR3 corresponds to CASSRSRSSYEHYF. The nucleotides read TGTGCCAGCAGCAGATCCCGAAGCTCATACGAGCACTACTTC.